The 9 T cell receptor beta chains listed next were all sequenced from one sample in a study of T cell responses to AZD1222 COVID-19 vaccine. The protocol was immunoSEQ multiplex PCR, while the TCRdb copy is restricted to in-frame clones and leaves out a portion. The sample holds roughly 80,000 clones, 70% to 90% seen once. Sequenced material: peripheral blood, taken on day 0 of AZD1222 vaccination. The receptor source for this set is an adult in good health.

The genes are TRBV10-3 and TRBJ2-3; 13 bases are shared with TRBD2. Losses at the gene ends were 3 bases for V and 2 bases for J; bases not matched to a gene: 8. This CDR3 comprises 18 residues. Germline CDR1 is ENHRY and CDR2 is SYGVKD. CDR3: CAISDPGLAGAPTDTQYF. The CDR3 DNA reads TGTGCCATCAGTGACCCTGGACTAGCGGGGGCCCCCACAGATACGCAGTATTTT.

CDR3 nucleotides: TGCGCCAGCAGCCAAATTTCAGGCTTAAATCAGCCCCAGCATTTT. This codes for CASSQISGLNQPQHF. The V gene is TRBV4-1, the J gene TRBJ1-5, with D unresolved. The CDR3 has 15 residues. V dropped 2 bases and J dropped 4 bases, with 12 bases sitting between them. Per the germline V gene, CDR1 is MGHRA and CDR2 is YSYEKL.

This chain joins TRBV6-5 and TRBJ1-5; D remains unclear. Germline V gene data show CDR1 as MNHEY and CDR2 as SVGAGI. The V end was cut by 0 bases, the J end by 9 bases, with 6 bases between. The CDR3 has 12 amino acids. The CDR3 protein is CASSYSTGPQHF. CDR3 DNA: TGTGCCAGCAGTTACTCGACGGGGCCCCAGCATTTT.

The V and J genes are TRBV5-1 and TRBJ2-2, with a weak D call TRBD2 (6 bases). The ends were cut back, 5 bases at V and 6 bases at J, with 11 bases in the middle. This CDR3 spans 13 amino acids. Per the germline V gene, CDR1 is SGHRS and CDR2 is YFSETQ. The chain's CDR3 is CASRGGPAGELFF. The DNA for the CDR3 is TGCGCCAGCAGAGGAGGGCCGGCCGGGGAGCTGTTTTTT.

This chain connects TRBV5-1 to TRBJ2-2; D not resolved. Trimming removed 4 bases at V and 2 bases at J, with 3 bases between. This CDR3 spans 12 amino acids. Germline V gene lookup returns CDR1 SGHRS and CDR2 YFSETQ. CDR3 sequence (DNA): TGCGCCAGCAGCCCAAACACCGGGGAGCTGTTTTTT. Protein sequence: CASSPNTGELFF.

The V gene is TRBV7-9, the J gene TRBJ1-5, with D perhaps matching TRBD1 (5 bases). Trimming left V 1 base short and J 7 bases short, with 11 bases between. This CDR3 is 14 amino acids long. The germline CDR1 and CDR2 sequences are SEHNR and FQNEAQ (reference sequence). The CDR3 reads CASSLGGTWQPQHF. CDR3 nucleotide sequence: TGTGCCAGCAGCTTAGGCGGGACCTGGCAGCCCCAGCATTTT. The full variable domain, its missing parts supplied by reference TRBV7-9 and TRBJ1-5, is DTGVSQNPRHKITKRGQNVTFRCDPISEHNRLYWYRQTLGQGPEFLTYFQNEAQLEKSRLLSDRFSAERPKGSFSTLEIQRTEQGDSAMYLCASSLGGTWQPQHFGDGTRLSIL.

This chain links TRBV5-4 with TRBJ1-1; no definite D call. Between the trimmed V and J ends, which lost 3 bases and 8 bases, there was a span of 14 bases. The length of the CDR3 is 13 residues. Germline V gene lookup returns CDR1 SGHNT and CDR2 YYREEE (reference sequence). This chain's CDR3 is CASSSPMGWEAFF. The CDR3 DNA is TGTGCCAGCAGCTCCCCAATGGGATGGGAAGCTTTCTTT.

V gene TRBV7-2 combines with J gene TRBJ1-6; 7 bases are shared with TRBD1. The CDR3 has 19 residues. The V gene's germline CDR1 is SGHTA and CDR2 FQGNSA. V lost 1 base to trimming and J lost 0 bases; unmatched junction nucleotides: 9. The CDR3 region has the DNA TGTGCCAGCAGCTTAGGGTGGGTGGGACAGAGCTCCTATAATTCACCCCTCCACTTT. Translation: CASSLGWVGQSSYNSPLHF. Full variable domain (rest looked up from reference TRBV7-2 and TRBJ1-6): GAGVSQSPSNKVTEKGKDVELRCDPISGHTALYWYRQSLGQGLEFLIYFQGNSAPDKSGLPSDRFSAERTGGSVSTLTIQRTQQEDSAVYLCASSLGWVGQSSYNSPLHFGNGTRLTVT.

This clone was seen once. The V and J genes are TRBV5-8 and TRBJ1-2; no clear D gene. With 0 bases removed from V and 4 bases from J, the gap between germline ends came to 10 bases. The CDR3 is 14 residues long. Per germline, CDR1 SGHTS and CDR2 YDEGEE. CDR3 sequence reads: CASSLGGSGYGYTF. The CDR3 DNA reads TGTGCCAGCAGCTTGGGTGGTTCGGGCTATGGCTACACCTTC.